This T cell receptor beta chain was sequenced for a study of blood T cell repertoires in COVID-19. Study in general: Acute and convalescent COVID-19 samples came from the United States, Italy and Spain.

J gave up 5 bases and V 6 bases, and 5 bases lay outside the gene matches. Germline V gene data show CDR1 as SEHNR and CDR2 as FQNEAQ (reference sequence). The CDR3 has 14 residues. Generated by immunoSEQ multiplex PCR, the TCRdb table keeps only in-frame clones and is missing some. The sample includes fewer than 350,000 clones, roughly 88% of them seen just once. Source material: PBMCs or T cells enriched from blood (not recorded which). The clonotype comes from a man younger than 40 who had recovered from COVID-19. This rearrangement joins TRBV7-9 to TRBJ1-4; 8 bases fit TRBD1. DNA for the CDR3: TGTGCCAGCAGACTACAGGGGGTGAATGAAAAACTGTTTTTT. The encoded protein is CASRLQGVNEKLFF. Combining the CDR3 with reference TRBV7-9 and TRBJ1-4 gives the whole variable domain DTGVSQNPRHKITKRGQNVTFRCDPISEHNRLYWYRQTLGQGPEFLTYFQNEAQLEKSRLLSDRFSAERPKGSFSTLEIQRTEQGDSAMYLCASRLQGVNEKLFFGSGTQLSVL.